Below are 3 T cell receptor beta chains sequenced from a single sample in a study of OX40 agonist ivuxolimab in advanced cancers. TCRdb's copy holds only in-frame clones and misses some; the assay was immunoSEQ multiplex PCR. The sample lists more than 100,000 clones, 85% to 95% occurring once. This specimen was CD4+ or CD8+ T cells sorted from blood, taken in a trial of the OX40 agonist ivuxolimab. The receptors stem from an adult with an advanced solid tumor such as melanoma, head and neck, liver or kidney cancer.

This rearrangement joins TRBV11-2 to TRBJ1-1, with D maybe TRBD1 (5 bases). V dropped 1 base and J dropped 5 bases, with 11 bases sitting between them. CDR3 size: 14 residues. In germline, CDR1 is SGHAT, CDR2 FQNNGV. CDR3 nucleotides: TGTGCCAGCAGCTTAGGCCCCCAGGGTACTGAAGCTTTCTTT. Protein product: CASSLGPQGTEAFF.

In the case of this clone: Other DNA sequences of this sample code for an identical CDR3. The chain employs TRBV18 and TRBJ1-1, with D possibly being TRBD1 (5 bases). Germline V gene data show CDR1 as KGHSH and CDR2 as LQKENI. This CDR3 comprises 13 residues. Trimming removed 4 bases at V and 0 bases at J, with 6 bases between. The CDR3 reads CASSQGLNTEAFF. CDR3 DNA: TGTGCCAGCTCACAGGGACTGAACACTGAAGCTTTCTTT.

This rearrangement joins TRBV7-9 to TRBJ2-7; 11 nucleotides line up with TRBD1. Germline CDR1 is SEHNR and CDR2 is FQNEAQ (reference sequence). The CDR3 has 15 amino acids. The trim removed 3 bases at V and 7 bases at J, leaving 8 bases unmatched. This CDR3 is CASSFPGQGAEEQYF. The CDR3, as DNA: TGTGCCAGCAGCTTCCCCGGACAGGGGGCGGAGGAGCAGTACTTC.